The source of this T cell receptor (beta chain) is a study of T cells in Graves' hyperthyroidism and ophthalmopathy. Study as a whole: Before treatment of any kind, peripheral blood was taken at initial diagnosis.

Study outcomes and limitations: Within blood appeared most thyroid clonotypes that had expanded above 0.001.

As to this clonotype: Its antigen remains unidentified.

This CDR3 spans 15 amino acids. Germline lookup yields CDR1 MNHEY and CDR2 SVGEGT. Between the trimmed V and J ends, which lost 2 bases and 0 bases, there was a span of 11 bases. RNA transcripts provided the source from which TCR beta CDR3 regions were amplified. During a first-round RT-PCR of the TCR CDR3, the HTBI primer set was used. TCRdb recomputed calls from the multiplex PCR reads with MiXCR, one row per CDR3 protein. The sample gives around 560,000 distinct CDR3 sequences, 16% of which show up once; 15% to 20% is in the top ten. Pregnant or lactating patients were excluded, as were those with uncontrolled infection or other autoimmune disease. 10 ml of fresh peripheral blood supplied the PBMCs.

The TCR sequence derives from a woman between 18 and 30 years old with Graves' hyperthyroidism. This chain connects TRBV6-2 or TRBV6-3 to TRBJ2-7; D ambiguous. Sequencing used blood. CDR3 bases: TGTGCCAGCAGTTACCTCCGGGCCCCCTCCTACGAGCAGTACTTC. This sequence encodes CASSYLRAPSYEQYF.